Below are 5 T cell receptor beta chains sequenced from a single sample in a study of blood T cell repertoires in COVID-19. Assay: immunoSEQ multiplex PCR; the TCRdb copy retains only in-frame clones and omits some. The sample has roughly 300,000 clones, approximately 89% seen once; the top ten hold over 2%. Sequencing was performed on peripheral blood. These receptors all come from a woman aged 25 to 39 with COVID-19, enrolled during active disease.

The chain carries TRBV27 and TRBJ1-2; TRBD1 agrees at 8 bases. This CDR3 is 14 amino acids long. Germline V lookup: CDR1 MNHEY, CDR2 SMNVEV (reference sequence). V gave up 6 bases and J gave up 8 bases; unmatched junction bases: 11. CDR3 region: CASRAADRGGGYTF. In DNA form, the CDR3 reads TGTGCCAGCAGGGCCGCTGACAGGGGAGGCGGCTACACCTTC.

The chain joins TRBV19 to TRBJ1-1, with 7 nucleotides matching TRBD1. The CDR3 has 16 amino acids. CDR1 LNHDA and CDR2 SQIVND come from the germline V gene (reference sequence). The trim removed 5 bases at V and 1 base at J, leaving 10 bases unmatched. The CDR3 DNA is TGTGCCAGTAGTCCCGGGACAGCCTCTAAGAACACTGAAGCTTTCTTT. It codes for CASSPGTASKNTEAFF.

J is TRBJ1-6 and V is TRBV11-2, with TRBD1 matching over 8 bases. The CDR3 is 15 residues long. Germline V gives CDR1 SGHAT, CDR2 FQNNGV. With V trimmed by 3 bases and J by 10 bases, 8 bases remained unmatched. The CDR3 loop is CASSFGDRTTSPLHF. The CDR3 DNA follows: TGTGCCAGCAGCTTTGGGGACAGGACGACCTCACCCCTCCACTTT.

CDR3 residues: CASSISPGGYYGYTF. The CDR3 region has the DNA TGTGCCAGTAGTATTTCCCCAGGGGGCTACTATGGCTACACCTTC. The V call is TRBV19, the J call TRBJ1-2, with TRBD1 identical over 8 bases. The germline V gene has CDR1 LNHDA and CDR2 SQIVND (reference sequence). Unmatched junction bases numbered 6, after V lost 3 bases and J lost 3 bases. This CDR3 has 15 residues.

The chain has TRBV5-1 and TRBJ1-5, with no clear D. Trimming shortened V by 4 bases and J by 6 bases, and 11 bases separated the two germline ends. The germline V gene has CDR1 SGHRS and CDR2 YFSETQ. This CDR3 has 13 amino acids. CDR3 loop: CASSPEGSQPQHF. DNA of the CDR3: TGCGCCAGCAGCCCGGAAGGGAGTCAGCCCCAGCATTTT.